These 28 T cell receptor beta chains came from one sample sequenced in a study of long-term antiretroviral therapy in people with HIV. The immunoSEQ assay was v3.0, run at survey level. TCRdb keeps only in-frame clones here, not all; method: immunoSEQ multiplex PCR. The data hold tens of thousands of clones, with nearly 90% observed a single time. Source: unsorted PBMCs, taken 1.1 years after starting antiretroviral therapy. The receptors originated from a man between 18 and 35 years old with HIV.

This clone was seen only once. This sequence joins TRBV15 and TRBJ2-7; no reliable D call. Germline V lookup: CDR1 LNHNV, CDR2 YYDKDF (reference sequence). V lost 0 bases and J lost 7, with 16 bases in between. The CDR3 runs to 15 residues. The CDR3 DNA reads TGTGCCACCAGCAGAGATCTAGGCTGGACGCGTGAGCAGTACTTC. Residues: CATSRDLGWTREQYF.

In this sample, this clone turned up a few times. The chain combines TRBV20-1 with TRBJ2-7; a weak D match, TRBD2 (7 bases). Germline V lookup: CDR1 DFQATT, CDR2 SNEGSKA (reference sequence). V gave up 6 bases and J gave up 7 bases, with 13 bases separating them. The CDR3 is made up of 11 amino acids. The chain's CDR3 is CSAGGQREQYF. DNA of the CDR3: TGCAGTGCCGGGGGGCAAAGGGAGCAGTACTTC.

J is TRBJ2-1 and V is TRBV25-1; 9 positions match TRBD2. Germline V gene data show CDR1 as MGHDK and CDR2 as SYGVNS. V was pared by 8 bases and J by 7 bases, with 6 bases of the junction left unmatched. CDR3 length: 13 amino acids. In DNA form, the CDR3 reads TGTGCCAGCGGTGTAGCGGGAGATAATGAGCAGTTCTTC. The encoded protein is CASGVAGDNEQFF.

The rearrangement links TRBV5-6 to TRBJ2-7; 8 nucleotides agree with TRBD1. CDR3 length: 15 amino acids. Trimming took 0 bases from V and 7 from J; bases not matched to a gene: 9. Germline V lookup: CDR1 SGHDT, CDR2 YYEEEE. CDR3 region: CASSLARDRFGEQYF. The CDR3, as DNA: TGTGCCAGCAGCTTGGCGCGGGACAGGTTTGGTGAGCAGTACTTC.

In this sample, this clone turned up once. The chain carries TRBV28 and TRBJ2-7; TRBD2 matches 12 bases. J lost 2 bases, V lost 4 bases, and 12 bases had no gene match. The CDR3 contains 18 residues. Germline V gene lookup returns CDR1 MDHEN and CDR2 SYDVKM. CDR3 loop: CASSSSSGRAKLTYEQYF. The CDR3 region has the DNA TGTGCCAGCAGTTCATCTAGCGGGAGGGCCAAACTAACCTACGAGCAGTACTTC.

The J gene is TRBJ2-7, the V gene TRBV6-1; no definite D call. Germline V CDR1 and CDR2: MNHNS, SASEGT. There are 13 residues in the CDR3. The germline V and J ends were trimmed by 1 base and 4 bases, with 8 bases remaining between them. The CDR3, as DNA: TGTGCCAGCAGTGAAGAAGCCGGGTACGAGCAGTACTTC. It encodes CASSEEAGYEQYF.

J is TRBJ2-2 and V is TRBV19, with 7 bases lining up with TRBD2. The V gene's germline CDR1 is LNHDA and CDR2 SQIVND (reference sequence). The CDR3 has 14 residues. V lost 4 bases, J lost 6 bases, and 5 bases stayed unmatched. CDR3 sequence reads: CASSRLAGPGELFF. CDR3 nucleotides: TGTGCCAGTAGTAGACTAGCCGGCCCCGGGGAGCTGTTTTTT.

The J gene is TRBJ2-2, the V gene TRBV11-2; possibly TRBD1 for D (6 bases). Trimming took off 5 bases at V and 1 base at J, with 11 bases between the two ends. CDR3 size: 15 residues. The germline V gene has CDR1 SGHAT and CDR2 FQNNGV. The CDR3 spells CASSRDTLNTGELFF. The CDR3, as DNA: TGTGCCAGCAGCCGGGACACCTTGAACACCGGGGAGCTGTTTTTT.

The chain couples TRBV7-9 to TRBJ1-2; D gene unclear. This CDR3 region has 14 residues. V was pared by 0 bases and J by 2 bases, with 7 bases between. Germline lookup yields CDR1 SEHNR and CDR2 FQNEAQ (reference sequence). The CDR3 protein is CASSLAGGNYGYTF. The CDR3 DNA is TGTGCCAGCAGCTTAGCTGGCGGGAACTATGGCTACACCTTC. The variable domain in full, with the rest retrieved from reference TRBV7-9 and TRBJ1-2, is DTGVSQNPRHKITKRGQNVTFRCDPISEHNRLYWYRQTLGQGPEFLTYFQNEAQLEKSRLLSDRFSAERPKGSFSTLEIQRTEQGDSAMYLCASSLAGGNYGYTFGSGTRLTVV.

The CDR3, as DNA: TGTGCCAGCAGTGATGTCAGGGACAGGGGTGAAAAACTGTTTTTT. Translation: CASSDVRDRGEKLFF. The V and J genes are TRBV25-1 and TRBJ1-4; the match to TRBD1 covers 10 bases. The CDR3 covers 15 residues. The junction had 5 bases not matched to a gene; V was cut back by 3 bases and J by 7 bases. Germline CDR1 and CDR2: MGHDK and SYGVNS.

The chain uses TRBV19 and TRBJ2-7; TRBD1 matches at 9 bases. The CDR3 has 15 amino acids. Germline-derived CDR1 and CDR2 are LNHDA and SQIVND (reference sequence). V lost 3 bases and J lost 3; bases outside the gene matches: 6. As DNA, the CDR3 is TGTGCCAGTAGTATTTCCGGGACAGGGATCTACGAGCAGTACTTC. Amino acid sequence: CASSISGTGIYEQYF.

The gene calls are TRBV6-6 and TRBJ1-2; a possible D gene is TRBD1 (6 bases). V was cut by 6 bases and J by 4 bases, with 12 bases left in between. Looked up from germline, CDR1 is MNHNY and CDR2 is SVGAGI (reference sequence). The CDR3 is 13 amino acids. In nucleotides, the CDR3 is TGTGCCAGCAGCCAGGACAGCCTCTATGGCTACACCTTC. Residues: CASSQDSLYGYTF.

Here the CDR3 reads CASSLSSGANVLTF. CDR3 sequence (DNA): TGTGCCAGCTCACTCAGCTCTGGGGCCAACGTCCTGACTTTC. The rearrangement links TRBV18 to TRBJ2-6; no clear D. V was pared by 4 bases and J by 0 bases, with 4 bases between. In germline, CDR1 is KGHSH, CDR2 LQKENI. The CDR3 is made up of 14 amino acids.

This chain links TRBV6-6 with TRBJ1-2; D not resolved. V was shortened by 2 bases and J by 12 bases, with 19 bases between the two germline ends. The germline V gene has CDR1 MNHNY and CDR2 SVGAGI (reference sequence). The CDR3 runs to 14 residues. In nucleotides, the CDR3 is TGTGCCAGCAGTTACCGACCCTCCCAGGCTGCCAACACCTTC. As protein: CASSYRPSQAANTF.

The V and J genes are TRBV4-3 and TRBJ2-2, with D tentatively TRBD1 or TRBD2 (5 bases each). V was clipped by 1 base and J by 5 bases, with 11 bases between them. The germline V gene has CDR1 LGHNA and CDR2 YSLEER. The CDR3 covers 15 residues. DNA of the CDR3: TGCGCCAGCAGCCAAGGCAGGGACGGGACCGGGGAGCTGTTTTTT. Translation gives CASSQGRDGTGELFF.

The CDR3 nucleotides read TGTGCCAGCAGCTTAGCGGGTACCACAGATACGCAGTATTTT. Translated: CASSLAGTTDTQYF. The chain links TRBV5-6 to TRBJ2-3, with D tentatively TRBD2 (6 bases). Trimming cost V 2 bases and J 2 bases, with 9 bases left between them. Germline loops: CDR1 SGHDT, CDR2 YYEEEE. This CDR3 is built from 14 residues.

The V and J genes are TRBV5-6 and TRBJ2-5; the D gene is possibly TRBD1 (6 bases). The CDR3 covers 14 residues. Trimming stripped 0 bases from V and 1 base from J, with 7 bases between. CDR1 is SGHDT, CDR2 YYEEEE, per germline. The CDR3 bases are TGTGCCAGCAGCTTGGCGACAGGCCAAGAGACCCAGTACTTC. It encodes CASSLATGQETQYF.

The genes are TRBV7-2 and TRBJ1-3, with D unresolved. The V and J ends lost 3 bases and 2 bases respectively, with 5 bases between them. CDR3 length: 13 residues. Looked up from germline, CDR1 is SGHTA and CDR2 is FQGNSA. CDR3 residues: CASSFGAGNTIYF. DNA for the CDR3: TGTGCCAGCAGCTTCGGAGCTGGAAACACCATATATTTT.

The CDR3, as DNA: TGTGCCAGCAGTCCCGGGACAGGACCCAGGGATATGGAGACCCAGTACTTC. It yields the protein CASSPGTGPRDMETQYF. V gene TRBV7-9 combines with J gene TRBJ2-5; TRBD1 matches 8 bases. Germline CDR1 reads SEHNR; CDR2 reads FQNEAQ (reference sequence). This CDR3 has 17 residues. Trimming at V came to 6 bases and at J to 5 bases, leaving 17 bases not matched to a gene.

The chain recombines TRBV6-5 with TRBJ1-2; D is perhaps TRBD1 (5 bases). The V end was cut by 6 bases, the J end by 3 bases, with 14 bases between. Germline lookup yields CDR1 MNHEY and CDR2 SVGAGI. This CDR3 spans 14 amino acids. This CDR3 is CASRDQGRYYGYTF. As DNA, the CDR3 is TGTGCCAGCAGGGATCAGGGTCGGTACTATGGCTACACCTTC.

The V call is TRBV21-1, the J call TRBJ2-7; the table's D call of TRBD2 was not tested on the DNA. TRBV21-1 is an annotated pseudogene. This CDR3 has 16 amino acids. The CDR3 DNA is TGTGCCAGCAGCGAACCGGGACTAGCGGGAGTCGACGAGCAGTACTTC. As protein: CASSEPGLAGVDEQYF.

The chain carries TRBV5-8 and TRBJ2-5, with TRBD2 matching 14 bases. CDR3 length equals 16 residues. After removal of 3 bases from V and 1 base from J, the junction contained 2 bases not matched to a gene. The germline gives CDR1 SGHTS, CDR2 YDEGEE. CDR3 loop: CASSSGLAGAQETQYF. Written as DNA, the CDR3 is TGTGCCAGCAGCTCGGGACTAGCGGGAGCCCAAGAGACCCAGTACTTC.

The rearrangement links TRBV2 to TRBJ1-1; 7 bases are shared with TRBD1. V gave up 3 bases and J gave up 6 bases; unmatched junction bases: 1. Germline V lookup: CDR1 SNHLY, CDR2 FYNNEI. This CDR3 is 12 amino acids long. CDR3 sequence reads: CASSETGPEAFF. The CDR3 DNA is TGTGCCAGCAGTGAGACAGGGCCTGAAGCTTTCTTT.

DNA of the CDR3: TGTGCCAGCAGGCCAATATGGACAGGGTATGGCTACACCTTC. It translates to CASRPIWTGYGYTF. The V and J genes are TRBV27 and TRBJ1-2; 8 bases are shared with TRBD1. The CDR3 has 14 residues. With 6 bases clipped from V and 5 bases from J, the junction kept 8 bases outside the gene matches. Germline CDR1 MNHEY, CDR2 SMNVEV (reference sequence).

The chain uses TRBV5-1 and TRBJ1-1; 7 nucleotides match TRBD1. The V and J ends lost 4 bases and 4 bases, in that order; junction bases with no gene match: 4. This CDR3 is built from 13 residues. CDR1 is SGHRS and CDR2 is YFSETQ in the germline V gene. CDR3 residues: CASSHQGGTEAFF. The CDR3 nucleotides are TGCGCCAGCAGCCACCAGGGGGGCACTGAAGCTTTCTTT.

The chain carries TRBV5-5 and TRBJ1-5, with D tentatively TRBD1 (6 bases). V lost 3 bases to trimming and J lost 4 bases, with 11 bases between them. Germline assignment: CDR1 SGHKS and CDR2 YYEKEE (reference sequence). The CDR3 has 14 amino acids. CDR3 region: CASSWGGGNQPQHF. DNA of the CDR3: TGTGCCAGCAGCTGGGGAGGGGGAAATCAGCCCCAGCATTTT.

J is TRBJ2-5 and V is TRBV19; D perhaps matches TRBD2 (6 bases). Germline loops: CDR1 LNHDA, CDR2 SQIVND (reference sequence). CDR3 length: 10 amino acids. V shed 11 bases and J shed 4 bases, with 8 bases lying between them. The CDR3 loop reads CAAGRETQYF. The CDR3 DNA is TGTGCCGCGGGGAGAGAGACCCAGTACTTC.

This CDR3 is CASSILAAGTLSYEQYF. The CDR3, as DNA: TGTGCCAGTAGTATATTAGCAGCCGGGACGCTATCCTACGAGCAGTACTTC. V usage is TRBV19 and J usage is TRBJ2-7; D could derive from TRBD1 or TRBD2 (5 bases each). V lost 2 bases to trimming and J lost 1 base, with 18 bases between them. Per the germline V gene, CDR1 is LNHDA and CDR2 is SQIVND (reference sequence). This CDR3 contains 17 residues.